Below are 2 T cell receptor beta chains sequenced from a single sample in a study of cytomegalovirus exposure and HLA in healthy donors (TCRdb year 2017). The library was prepared using the immunoSEQ multiplex PCR assay. The multiplex PCR relied on a mix of 60 forward primers for TCR Vbeta segments and 13 reverse primers for TCR Jbeta segments. This immuneACCESS table, as held by TCRdb, lists in-frame sequences with V and J called but not all clones. Of the missing ones, under half trace to an unresolved V gene in checked studies; the others have no known cause. The table for this sample lists 120,000 to 150,000 clones; more than 80% of them were counted only once. Roughly 4% of the sample is in the top ten clones. The sample consisted of PBMCs. All receptors come from a woman in her 40s in good health and CMV-seropositive.

The rearrangement uses TRBV2 and TRBJ2-7, with D maybe TRBD1 (5 bases). The CDR3 sequence is 13 residues long. Germline V gene sequence: CDR1 SNHLY, CDR2 FYNNEI. Trimming took off 3 bases at V and 7 bases at J, with 13 bases between the two ends. The CDR3 sequence: CASSDGHYEEQYF. The CDR3 bases are TGTGCCAGCAGTGATGGACACTACGAGGAGCAGTACTTC.

Concerning this clone: The junction differs from germline at one of its ends, possibly a read error. The chain combines TRBV7-9 with TRBJ2-7; D unclear. The CDR3 has 14 amino acids. CDR1 SEHNR and CDR2 FQNEAQ come from the germline V gene (reference sequence). The CDR3 coding sequence is TGTTCCAGCAGCTCCTCACTGAAATCCTACGAGCAGTACTTC. It specifies CSSSSSLKSYEQYF.